A single sample gave rise to the 17 T cell receptor beta chains below, sequenced in a study of T cell changes during pregnancy in multiple sclerosis. Libraries were prepared by immunoSEQ multiplex PCR; TCRdb keeps only in-frame clonotypes and omits some of them. The sample records some 70,000 clones, over 75% being singletons. The specimen was peripheral blood, collected in the third trimester of pregnancy. Every receptor here comes from a female donor with multiple sclerosis, enrolled in a pregnancy study.

The chain carries TRBV6-5 and TRBJ1-4, with D possibly being TRBD1 (6 bases). The CDR3 totals 15 residues. The V and J ends lost 2 bases and 8 bases respectively, with 15 bases between them. Germline CDR1 and CDR2: MNHEY and SVGAGI. The CDR3 DNA sequence: TGTGCCAGCAGTTACCTCCCCGGGGGGCTCGAAAAACTGTTTTTT. It is translated as CASSYLPGGLEKLFF.

The chain couples TRBV6-1 to TRBJ2-5; 8 bases match TRBD2. In germline, CDR1 is MNHNS, CDR2 SASEGT. The CDR3 consists of 13 residues. The ends lost 6 bases at V and 7 bases at J; junction bases unmatched: 7. CDR3 sequence reads: CASRGAAGVTQYF. The DNA of the CDR3 is TGTGCCAGCAGGGGGGCAGCGGGAGTGACCCAGTACTTC.

The genes are TRBV9 and TRBJ2-7; 13 bases fit TRBD2. J was trimmed by 3 bases and V by 3 bases; bases with no gene match: 6. CDR1 and CDR2 from the germline V gene are SGDLS and YYNGEE. CDR3 length: 16 residues. In DNA, the CDR3 is TGTGCCAGCAGCGGAGGACTAGCGGGGGCCAACTACGAGCAGTACTTC. Its translation: CASSGGLAGANYEQYF.

The chain has TRBV5-1 and TRBJ2-5, with 11 bases aligning to TRBD1. The CDR3 is made up of 14 amino acids. V shed 3 bases, J shed 5 bases, and the junction held 3 bases outside the gene matches. The germline V gene encodes CDR1 SGHRS and CDR2 YFSETQ. The CDR3 DNA is TGCGCCAGCAGCTGGGACAGGGGGGCGGAGACCCAGTACTTC. It translates to CASSWDRGAETQYF.

The chain joins TRBV7-2 to TRBJ2-1; the match to TRBD2 covers 12 bases. CDR3 length: 14 amino acids. V shed 3 bases and J 10 bases; nucleotides not matched to a gene: 4. Germline V gene data show CDR1 as SGHTA and CDR2 as FQGNSA. CDR3 DNA sequence: TGTGCCAGCAGCTTGGGACTAGCGGGCGGGGAGCAGTTCTTC. Its translation: CASSLGLAGGEQFF.

The rearrangement joins TRBV7-9 to TRBJ2-3; the D gene is possibly TRBD2 (6 bases). This CDR3 spans 15 amino acids. CDR1 is SEHNR, CDR2 FQNEAQ, per germline (reference sequence). V shed 8 bases and J shed 2 bases, with 17 bases lying between them. The chain's CDR3 is CASPNTGDLTDTQYF. CDR3 DNA sequence: TGTGCCAGCCCTAACACGGGGGATCTCACAGATACGCAGTATTTT.

The chain employs TRBV19 and TRBJ1-5; TRBD1 matches at 9 bases. This CDR3 has 16 amino acids. CDR1 LNHDA and CDR2 SQIVND come from the germline V gene (reference sequence). V lost 5 bases to trimming and J lost 2 bases; unmatched junction nucleotides: 7. The CDR3 region has the DNA TGTGCCAGTAGTGTACAGGGGGCTGGGGGCAATCAGCCCCAGCATTTT. Its protein product is CASSVQGAGGNQPQHF.

The rearrangement uses TRBV30 and TRBJ1-5; D is perhaps TRBD1 (6 bases). The CDR3 is 14 amino acids. The ends were cut back, 0 bases at V and 6 bases at J, with 12 bases in the middle. Germline V lookup: CDR1 GTSNPN, CDR2 SVGIG (reference sequence). The CDR3 bases are TGTGCCTGGAGTGTGGGGGGGGCTAGTCAGCCCCAGCATTTT. Amino acids: CAWSVGGASQPQHF.

In this sample, this clone turned up once. V usage is TRBV7-6 and J usage is TRBJ2-5; tentative D call: TRBD2 (5 bases). Trimming shortened V by 2 bases and J by 2 bases, and 12 bases separated the two germline ends. The germline gives CDR1 SGHVS, CDR2 FNYEAQ. The CDR3 sequence is 15 residues long. The CDR3 coding sequence is TGTGCCAGCAGCTTATTCGGAGGTCCACAAGAGACCCAGTACTTC. Protein: CASSLFGGPQETQYF.

The chain recombines TRBV5-1 with TRBJ2-3; 8 bases are a match to TRBD2. Trimming took 0 bases from V and 4 from J; bases not matched to a gene: 16. Germline CDR1 is SGHRS and CDR2 is YFSETQ. The CDR3 consists of 19 residues. The DNA for the CDR3 is TGCGCCAGCAGCTTGGTATCTATCTCGGGGGGGTCCCGGGCAGATACGCAGTATTTT. Translating gives CASSLVSISGGSRADTQYF.

V usage is TRBV7-9 and J usage is TRBJ2-7; possibly TRBD2 for D (6 bases). This CDR3 has 15 amino acids. The V gene's germline CDR1 is SEHNR and CDR2 FQNEAQ (reference sequence). V dropped 5 bases and J dropped 3 bases, with 17 bases sitting between them. CDR3 DNA: TGTGCCAGCAGCCTAGGGACGCGGGGATACTACGAGCAGTACTTC. Translating it yields CASSLGTRGYYEQYF.

This sequence joins TRBV5-1 and TRBJ2-7; 15 bases map to TRBD2. Trimming at V came to 4 bases and at J to 0 bases, leaving 8 bases not matched to a gene. CDR1 and CDR2 (germline): SGHRS, YFSETQ. The CDR3 contains 18 residues. CDR3 sequence: CASSLSGLAGGTSYEQYF. The CDR3 coding sequence is TGCGCCAGCAGCCTGTCGGGACTAGCGGGGGGAACCTCCTACGAGCAGTACTTC.

The DNA for the CDR3 is TGTGCCAGCAGTAACAGGGGCCAAGAGACCCAGTACTTC. This codes for CASSNRGQETQYF. The rearrangement uses TRBV27 and TRBJ2-5; 7 nucleotides agree with TRBD1. Germline V CDR1 and CDR2: MNHEY, SMNVEV (reference sequence). The CDR3 covers 13 residues. Trimming at V came to 5 bases and at J to 1 base, leaving 1 base not matched to a gene.

The chain's CDR3 is CASTRTSGSTDTQYF. The CDR3, as DNA: TGTGCCAGCACTCGGACTAGCGGGAGCACAGATACGCAGTATTTT. The chain joins TRBV6-4 to TRBJ2-3; 11 positions agree with TRBD2. This CDR3 comprises 15 residues. Germline-derived CDR1 and CDR2 are MRHNA and SNTAGT. After removal of 7 bases from V and 0 bases from J, the junction contained 3 bases not matched to a gene.

V usage is TRBV11-2 and J usage is TRBJ1-2, with 8 bases that match TRBD1. The germline CDR1 and CDR2 sequences are SGHAT and FQNNGV. The J segment lost 10 bases and the V segment lost 5 bases, leaving 15 bases of the junction unmatched. This CDR3 is 15 amino acids long. The chain's CDR3 is CASSHRTGTRWDYTF. CDR3 coding DNA: TGTGCCAGCAGCCACCGGACAGGGACGCGCTGGGACTACACCTTC. Using reference TRBV11-2 and TRBJ1-2 for the parts outside the CDR3, the full variable domain is EAGVAQSPRYKIIEKRQSVAFWCNPISGHATLYWYQQILGQGPKLLIQFQNNGVVDDSQLPKDRFSAERLKGVDSTLKIQPAKLEDSAVYLCASSHRTGTRWDYTFGSGTRLTVV.

This clone was seen only a few times. This chain links TRBV2 with TRBJ1-1; D remains unclear. The CDR3 length is 13 residues. V was trimmed by 4 bases and J by 3 bases, leaving 9 bases between them. Germline V gene sequence: CDR1 SNHLY, CDR2 FYNNEI. For the CDR3, the DNA is TGTGCCAGCAGTGGGGTCGGGGACACTGAAGCTTTCTTT. Translating gives CASSGVGDTEAFF.

V and J are TRBV5-1 and TRBJ1-5; possibly TRBD1 for D (5 bases). The CDR3 contains 17 residues. V lost 4 bases, J lost 5 bases, and 22 bases lay in between. The V gene's germline CDR1 is SGHRS and CDR2 YFSETQ. The CDR3 spells CASSPGGVGLGDQPQHF. Written as DNA, the CDR3 is TGCGCCAGCAGCCCGGGAGGGGTTGGGTTGGGTGATCAGCCCCAGCATTTT.